This entry features one TCR beta chain sequence. This clone has a single count. The antigen it recognizes is unknown. Base quality data are lacking; no much larger clone is found one base away. The immunoSEQ Assay, a bias-controlled multiplex PCR, was used to amplify TCRbeta CDR3 regions from genomic DNA. In the paper's pipeline: Nucleated cell counts per sample were estimated from amplification of reference gene primers within the assay. To quantify the absolute abundance of each unique TCRbeta CDR3 rearrangement, sequence reads were collapsed and filtered. For each sample, productive Simpson clonality was calculated by taking the square root of Simpson's diversity index across productive rearrangements. TCRdb holds this immuneACCESS table with in-frame rearrangements only. Some clones are missing; in checked studies, unresolved V genes explain under half, and the rest has no known cause. The V and J calls and clone size were taken over from that table, and D and trimming were inferred from the DNA. This sample is represented by fewer than 700,000 clones; about 89% of them were singletons. Roughly 7.4% of the sample goes to the ten largest clones.

From a lookup of the germline V gene, CDR1 and CDR2 are MNHNS and SASEGT. V is pruned by 1 base and J by 4 bases, leaving 11 bases of the junction without a gene match. The CDR3 numbers 19 residues from cysteine through phenylalanine. The CDR3 DNA has 57 bases and is translated from base 1. At one collaborating source in Seattle, patients were enrolled during active infection and were followed longitudinally through the course of disease. Whole blood was collected in K2EDTA tubes by collaborating institutions according to the institutions' own protocols. For TCRbeta analysis, collaborator samples were shipped as frozen whole blood, as isolated PBMCs, or as DNA extracted from either sample type. The data are from a study of blood T cell repertoires in COVID-19 (dated by TCRdb to about 2020). Background for the entire study: Collaborator samples came from the United States, Italy and Spain and covered acute and convalescent phases of COVID-19. Deeply sampled blood TCRbeta repertoires from subjects exposed to, actively infected with, or recovered from COVID-19 were included in the dataset. The prospective study material was composed of cDNA or gDNA derived from T cells, B-cell-depleted T cells, or PBMCs. The repertoires were released in a freely available public database intended as a resource for research on the immune response to SARS-CoV-2. Samples were obtained from the ongoing ImmuneRACE study (first 160 participants) and from some 1,200 subjects provided by 6 global collaborators. Sample metadata almost always included a de-identified subject ID, COVID-19 status, age in years and sex. Where HLA class I and class II types were available, the types were taken from metadata supplied by the sample provider, not from assay-based typing.

Beyond this particular receptor, the publication reports: How much clinical and demographic metadata was included differed by source and by participant, and the metadata was provided uncurated.

The sequence was collected from a woman aged 50 to 60 with COVID-19, enrolled during active disease. The sequenced material came from peripheral blood. The chain joins TRBV6-1 to TRBJ2-2, with TRBD2 matching 11 junction bases. The sequenced DNA is TGTGCCAGCAGTGAAGGACATAGCGGGGGGGGGCGCGGCACCGGGGAGCTGTTTTTT. This codes for CASSEGHSGGGRGTGELFF.